This section outlines one T cell receptor beta chain sequence together with its context. The sample belongs to a study of blood T cell repertoires in COVID-19. About the research overall: There were acute and convalescent COVID-19 samples, and they came from the United States, Italy and Spain. In each case, the material was cDNA or gDNA derived from T cells, B-cell-depleted T cells, or PBMCs.

Measured with immunoSEQ multiplex PCR; TCRdb has only the in-frame clones, and not every one. The table has tens of thousands of clones, around 86% seen once. Per the germline V gene, CDR1 is SGHTA and CDR2 is FQGNSA. Trimming took 1 base from V and 3 from J, leaving 10 bases between them. CDR3 length equals 15 residues. V and J are TRBV7-2 and TRBJ1-3; D unclear. The receptor was isolated from a woman in her sixties with acute or convalescent COVID-19. Sequences were obtained from peripheral blood. This CDR3 reads CASSLEMVRGNTIYF. The CDR3 region has the DNA TGTGCCAGCAGCTTAGAAATGGTGCGTGGAAACACCATATATTTT. The full variable domain, rest sourced from reference TRBV7-2 and TRBJ1-3, is GAGVSQSPSNKVTEKGKDVELRCDPISGHTALYWYRQSLGQGLEFLIYFQGNSAPDKSGLPSDRFSAERTGGSVSTLTIQRTQQEDSAVYLCASSLEMVRGNTIYFGEGSWLTVV.